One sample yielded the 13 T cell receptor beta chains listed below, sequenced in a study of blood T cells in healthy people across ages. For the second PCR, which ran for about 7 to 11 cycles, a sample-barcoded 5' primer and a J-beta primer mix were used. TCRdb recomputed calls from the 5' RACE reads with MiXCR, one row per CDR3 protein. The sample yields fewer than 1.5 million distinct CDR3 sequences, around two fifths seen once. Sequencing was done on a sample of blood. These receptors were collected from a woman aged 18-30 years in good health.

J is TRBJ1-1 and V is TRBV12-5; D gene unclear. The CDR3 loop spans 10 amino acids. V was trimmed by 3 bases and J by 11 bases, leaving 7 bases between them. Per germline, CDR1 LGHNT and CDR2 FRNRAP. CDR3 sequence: CASGLSTAFF. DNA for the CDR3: TGTGCTAGTGGTTTATCGACGGCTTTCTTT.

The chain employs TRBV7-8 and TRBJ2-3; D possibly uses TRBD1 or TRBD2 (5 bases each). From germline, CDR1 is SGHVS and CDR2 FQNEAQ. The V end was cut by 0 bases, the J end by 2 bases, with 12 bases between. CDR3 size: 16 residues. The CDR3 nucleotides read TGTGCCAGCAGCTTAGCGGGGGACGGACTCACAGATACGCAGTATTTT. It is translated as CASSLAGDGLTDTQYF.

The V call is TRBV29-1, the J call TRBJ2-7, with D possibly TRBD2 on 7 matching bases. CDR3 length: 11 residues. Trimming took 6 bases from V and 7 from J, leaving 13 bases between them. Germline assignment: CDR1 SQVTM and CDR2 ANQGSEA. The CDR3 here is CSVRGAGEQYF. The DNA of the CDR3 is TGCAGCGTCCGGGGGGCGGGAGAGCAGTACTTC.

The CDR3 here is CASSSRVEGETQYF. The CDR3 coding sequence is TGCGCCAGCAGCTCGAGAGTGGAGGGAGAGACCCAGTACTTC. This sequence joins TRBV5-1 and TRBJ2-7, with D possibly TRBD2 on 6 matching bases. The J call may not be correct, given that the DNA end is closer to TRBJ2-5. CDR1 is SGHRS and CDR2 is YFSETQ in the germline V gene. The CDR3 sequence is 14 residues long.

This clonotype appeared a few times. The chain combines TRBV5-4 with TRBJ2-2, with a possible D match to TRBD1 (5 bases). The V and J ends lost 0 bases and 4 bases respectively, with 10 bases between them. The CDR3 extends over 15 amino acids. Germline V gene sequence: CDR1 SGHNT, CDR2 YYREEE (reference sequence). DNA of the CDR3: TGTGCCAGCAGCTTGGGACAGTTATTCACCGGGGAGCTGTTTTTT. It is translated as CASSLGQLFTGELFF.

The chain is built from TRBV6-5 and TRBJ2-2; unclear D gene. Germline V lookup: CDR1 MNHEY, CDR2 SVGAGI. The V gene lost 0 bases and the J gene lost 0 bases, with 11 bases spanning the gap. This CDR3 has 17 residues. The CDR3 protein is CASSYSGLPTNTGELFF. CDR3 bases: TGTGCCAGCAGTTACTCGGGCCTTCCCACGAACACCGGGGAGCTGTTTTTT.

The CDR3 reads CASSYNGAQETQYF. CDR3 bases: TGTGCCAGCAGTTACAACGGGGCCCAAGAGACCCAGTACTTC. This chain joins TRBV6-5 and TRBJ2-5, with D perhaps TRBD1 or TRBD2 (5 bases each). V shed 2 bases and J shed 1 base, with 8 bases lying between them. The CDR3 runs 14 residues. The germline gives CDR1 MNHEY, CDR2 SVGAGI.

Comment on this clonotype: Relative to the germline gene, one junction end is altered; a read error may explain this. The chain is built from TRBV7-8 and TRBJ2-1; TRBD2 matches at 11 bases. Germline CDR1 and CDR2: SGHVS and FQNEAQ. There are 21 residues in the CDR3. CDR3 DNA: TGTGCCAGCAACTTAGGCCGAGGACTAGCGGGTAATAATAAACCTTACAATGAGCAGTTCTTC. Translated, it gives CASNLGRGLAGNNKPYNEQFF. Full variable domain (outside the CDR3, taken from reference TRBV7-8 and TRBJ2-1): GAGVSQSPRYKVAKRGQDVALRCDPISGHVSLFWYQQALGQGPEFLTYFQNEAQLDKSGLPSDRFFAERPEGSVSTLKIQRTQQEDSAVYLCASNLGRGLAGNNKPYNEQFFGPGTRLTVL.

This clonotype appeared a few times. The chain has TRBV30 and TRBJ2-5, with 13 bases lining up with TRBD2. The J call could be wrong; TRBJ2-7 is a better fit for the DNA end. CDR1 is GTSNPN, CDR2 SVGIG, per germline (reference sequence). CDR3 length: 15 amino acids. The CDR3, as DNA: TGTGCCTGGAGTGTACTAGCGGGAGGGCCCTACGAGCAGTACTTC. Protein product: CAWSVLAGGPYEQYF.

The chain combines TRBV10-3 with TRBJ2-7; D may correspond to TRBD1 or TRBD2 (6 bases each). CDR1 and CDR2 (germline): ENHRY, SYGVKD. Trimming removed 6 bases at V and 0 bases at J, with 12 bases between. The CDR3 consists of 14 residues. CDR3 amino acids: CAISRGGLSYEQYF. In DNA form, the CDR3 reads TGTGCCATCAGCCGAGGGGGACTCTCCTACGAGCAGTACTTC.

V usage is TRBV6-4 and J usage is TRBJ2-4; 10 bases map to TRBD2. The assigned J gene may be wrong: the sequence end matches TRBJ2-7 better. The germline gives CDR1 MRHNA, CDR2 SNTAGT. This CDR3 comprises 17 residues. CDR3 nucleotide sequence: TGTGCCAGCAGTGATGGGCTAGCGGGGGAGGCCGGCTACGAGCAGTACTTC. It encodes CASSDGLAGEAGYEQYF.

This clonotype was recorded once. CDR3 region: CASSLNGQGMTQYF. Here the CDR3 DNA reads TGTGCCAGCAGCCTAAATGGACAGGGGATGACCCAGTACTTC. The chain recombines TRBV7-2 with TRBJ2-7; 9 nucleotides match TRBD1. The DNA end is a closer match to TRBJ2-5, so the J assignment may be wrong. CDR3 length: 14 residues. The germline CDR1 and CDR2 sequences are SGHTA and FQGNSA.

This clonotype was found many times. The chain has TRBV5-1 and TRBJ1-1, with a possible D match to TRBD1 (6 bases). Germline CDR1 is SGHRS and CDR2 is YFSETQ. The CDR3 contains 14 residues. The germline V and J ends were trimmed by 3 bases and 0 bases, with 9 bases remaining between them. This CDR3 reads CASSSQGMNTEAFF. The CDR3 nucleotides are TGCGCCAGCAGCTCACAGGGAATGAACACTGAAGCTTTCTTT.